These T cell receptor beta chains were read from a single sample in a study of blood T cell repertoires in COVID-19. Here immunoSEQ multiplex PCR was the method, and the copy in TCRdb shows in-frame clones only, minus some. In the table there are about 270,000 clones, about 91% of which are singletons. The specimen was PBMCs or T cells enriched from blood (not recorded which). All receptors derive from a man in his forties who had been exposed to COVID-19. The CDR3 runs from the conserved cysteine through the conserved F or W. A D gene is named only where the DNA matches it firmly. The size field is filled for only some rows; it gives once, few, many or a size class.

v_call: TRBV7-9; clone_size: .; d_call: TRBD1; j_call: TRBJ2-3; cdr3_nt: TGTGCCAGCAGCTTTGCCCGGGACAGGTATAAGGCCCGGCAGTATTTT; cdr3_aa: CASSFARDRYKARQYF
v_call: TRBV4-3; clone_size: .; d_call: .; j_call: TRBJ1-4; cdr3_nt: TGCGCCAGCAGCCAAGACAGGGTGGGGGGTAATGAAAAACTGTTTTTT; cdr3_aa: CASSQDRVGGNEKLFF
v_call: TRBV2; clone_size: .; d_call: TRBD2; j_call: TRBJ2-5; cdr3_nt: TGTGCCAGCAGCCCGGGACTAGGGGAGACCCAGTACTTC; cdr3_aa: CASSPGLGETQYF
v_call: TRBV5-5; clone_size: .; d_call: TRBD1; j_call: TRBJ1-5; cdr3_nt: TGTGCCAGCAGCTTAGCACAGCCGGGACAGGGGTGGCAGCCCCAGCATTTT; cdr3_aa: CASSLAQPGQGWQPQHF
v_call: TRBV2; clone_size: once; d_call: TRBD2; j_call: TRBJ2-1; cdr3_nt: TGTGCCAGCAGTGAATCAGCGGGGACCCTCAATGAGCAGTTCTTC; cdr3_aa: CASSESAGTLNEQFF
v_call: TRBV19; clone_size: once; d_call: TRBD1; j_call: TRBJ2-7; cdr3_nt: TGTGCCAGTAGTATCTCGAAGGGACAGGGGGCCTACGAGCAGTACTTC; cdr3_aa: CASSISKGQGAYEQYF
v_call: TRBV29-1; clone_size: .; d_call: .; j_call: TRBJ2-3; cdr3_nt: TGCAGCGTTGAAGATCTGGAGAGCGCAGGGGCAGATACGCAGTATTTT; cdr3_aa: CSVEDLESAGADTQYF
v_call: TRBV4-2; clone_size: .; d_call: .; j_call: TRBJ2-1; cdr3_nt: TGTGCCAGCAGCCAAATCTCGCCTCGTGGTAGCGATGAGCAGTTCTTC; cdr3_aa: CASSQISPRGSDEQFF
v_call: TRBV3-1/TRBV3-2; clone_size: .; d_call: TRBD2; j_call: TRBJ2-7; cdr3_nt: TGTGCCAGCAGCCAAGATTTTCTAGCGGGCGTCTACGAGCAGTACTTC; cdr3_aa: CASSQDFLAGVYEQYF
v_call: TRBV14; clone_size: .; d_call: .; j_call: TRBJ2-5; cdr3_nt: TGTGCCAGCAGCCAAGGCGGGGGCGCGGAGACCCAGTACTTC; cdr3_aa: CASSQGGGAETQYF
v_call: TRBV4-2; clone_size: .; d_call: .; j_call: TRBJ2-2; cdr3_nt: TGTGCCAGCAGCGACATCGACAATGGCGGGGAGCTGTTTTTT; cdr3_aa: CASSDIDNGGELFF
v_call: TRBV6-6; clone_size: few; d_call: .; j_call: TRBJ2-7; cdr3_nt: TGTGCCAGCAGTTCCCAATTCGAGCAGTACTTC; cdr3_aa: CASSSQFEQYF
v_call: TRBV10-1; clone_size: .; d_call: .; j_call: TRBJ1-1; cdr3_nt: TGCGCCAGCAGTGATGGCAGGGTCTGGCCTGAAGCTTTCTTT; cdr3_aa: CASSDGRVWPEAFF
v_call: TRBV11-2; clone_size: once; d_call: TRBD1; j_call: TRBJ1-1; cdr3_nt: TGTGCCAGCAGCATCCGCCCGGGACAGGGGGGGGAAGCTTTCTTT; cdr3_aa: CASSIRPGQGGEAFF
v_call: TRBV2; clone_size: .; d_call: .; j_call: TRBJ2-5; cdr3_nt: TGTGCCAGCAGTGTGGTGGGAGAGGGTGTAGAGACCCAGTACTTC; cdr3_aa: CASSVVGEGVETQYF
v_call: TRBV24-1; clone_size: .; d_call: TRBD1; j_call: TRBJ2-5; cdr3_nt: TGTGCCACCAGTGATAGGGACAGGAGGGGAGAGACCCAGTACTTC; cdr3_aa: CATSDRDRRGETQYF
v_call: TRBV28; clone_size: .; d_call: TRBD1; j_call: TRBJ1-1; cdr3_nt: TGTGCCAGCAGTTCAGGGGGGTTTAGTCCTGAAGCTTTCTTT; cdr3_aa: CASSSGGFSPEAFF
v_call: TRBV6-5; clone_size: .; d_call: .; j_call: TRBJ2-3; cdr3_nt: TGTGCCAGCAGTTCCGGGAGCTCGGGTACGCAGTATTTT; cdr3_aa: CASSSGSSGTQYF
v_call: TRBV7-9; clone_size: .; d_call: TRBD1; j_call: TRBJ1-1; cdr3_nt: TGTGCCAGCAGCCTTACAGGGGGCATTGAAGCTTTCTTT; cdr3_aa: CASSLTGGIEAFF
v_call: TRBV19; clone_size: .; d_call: TRBD1; j_call: TRBJ1-5; cdr3_nt: TGTGCCAGTAATCCGGGACAGCTCATAGCTAGCAATCAGCCCCAGCATTTT; cdr3_aa: CASNPGQLIASNQPQHF
v_call: TRBV7-2; clone_size: .; d_call: TRBD2; j_call: TRBJ2-1; cdr3_nt: TGTGCCAGCAGCGTCGGACTAGCGGTGTACAATGAGCAGTTCTTC; cdr3_aa: CASSVGLAVYNEQFF
v_call: TRBV6-1; clone_size: .; d_call: .; j_call: TRBJ1-4; cdr3_nt: TGTGCCAGCAGTGAAGGGACGTCCGGAGGTGAAAAACTGTTTTTT; cdr3_aa: CASSEGTSGGEKLFF
v_call: TRBV4-2; clone_size: .; d_call: .; j_call: TRBJ2-5; cdr3_nt: TGTGCCAGCAGCCCGACTCCGGCGGAGACCCAGTACTTC; cdr3_aa: CASSPTPAETQYF
v_call: TRBV3-1/TRBV3-2; clone_size: .; d_call: .; j_call: TRBJ2-7; cdr3_nt: TGTGCCAGCAGCCAAGTAGCTCACGAGCAGTACTTC; cdr3_aa: CASSQVAHEQYF
v_call: TRBV5-5; clone_size: once; d_call: TRBD1; j_call: TRBJ1-1; cdr3_nt: TGTGCCAGCAGCTTGACACAGGGGTTCGGAACTGAAGCTTTCTTT; cdr3_aa: CASSLTQGFGTEAFF
v_call: TRBV7-8; clone_size: .; d_call: .; j_call: TRBJ2-3; cdr3_nt: TGTGCCAGCAGCTTATCTGCTCGGGGACTCACAGATACGCAGTATTTT; cdr3_aa: CASSLSARGLTDTQYF
v_call: TRBV10-3; clone_size: once; d_call: TRBD2; j_call: TRBJ2-3; cdr3_nt: TGTGCCATCAGTTCTAGCGGGACCACAGATACGCAGTATTTT; cdr3_aa: CAISSSGTTDTQYF
v_call: TRBV5-5; clone_size: .; d_call: TRBD2; j_call: TRBJ2-1; cdr3_nt: TGTGCCAGCAGCCCCTGGACTAGCGGTTACAATGAGCAGTTCTTC; cdr3_aa: CASSPWTSGYNEQFF
v_call: TRBV28; clone_size: .; d_call: .; j_call: TRBJ2-2; cdr3_nt: TGTGCCAGCAGTAAGTCACGGGAGACCGGGGAGCTGTTTTTT; cdr3_aa: CASSKSRETGELFF
v_call: TRBV16; clone_size: few; d_call: TRBD1; j_call: TRBJ1-6; cdr3_nt: TGTGCCAGCAGCCAAGGGACAGGGGCCTTTCCCCTCCACTTT; cdr3_aa: CASSQGTGAFPLHF
v_call: TRBV23-1; clone_size: .; d_call: .; j_call: TRBJ1-3; cdr3_nt: TGCGCCAGCAGTCGTGGGGGCCAGAGCTCTGGAAACACCATATATTTT; cdr3_aa: CASSRGGQSSGNTIYF
v_call: TRBV19; clone_size: .; d_call: .; j_call: TRBJ1-6; cdr3_nt: TGTGCCAGTAGTATGAAGAGGGAGGTAGGATCACCCCTCCACTTT; cdr3_aa: CASSMKREVGSPLHF
v_call: TRBV10-2; clone_size: .; d_call: TRBD2; j_call: TRBJ2-3; cdr3_nt: TGCGCCAGCAGTGAGACTAGCGGGATAGATACGCAGTATTTT; cdr3_aa: CASSETSGIDTQYF
v_call: TRBV28; clone_size: .; d_call: .; j_call: TRBJ2-7; cdr3_nt: TGTGCCAGCACAAACTTCATATACGAGCAGTACTTC; cdr3_aa: CASTNFIYEQYF
v_call: TRBV15; clone_size: .; d_call: TRBD2; j_call: TRBJ2-5; cdr3_nt: TGTGCCACCAGCAGAGAATTAGGTCGGGAGGGTATAAAAGGCCAAGAGACCCAGTACTTC; cdr3_aa: CATSRELGREGIKGQETQYF
v_call: TRBV7-3; clone_size: .; d_call: TRBD2; j_call: TRBJ2-1; cdr3_nt: TGTGCCAGCAGCAAGTCTAGCGGGAGTACGAATGAGCAGTTCTTC; cdr3_aa: CASSKSSGSTNEQFF
v_call: TRBV18; clone_size: .; d_call: TRBD1; j_call: TRBJ2-1; cdr3_nt: TGTGCCAGCTCACCACAGGGGGCGCAGAATGAGCAGTTCTTC; cdr3_aa: CASSPQGAQNEQFF
v_call: TRBV12-3/TRBV12-4; clone_size: .; d_call: .; j_call: TRBJ1-1; cdr3_nt: TGTGCCAGCAGTTTGGGGCCGGGAGCTGAAGCTTTCTTT; cdr3_aa: CASSLGPGAEAFF
v_call: TRBV12-3/TRBV12-4; clone_size: .; d_call: .; j_call: TRBJ1-2; cdr3_nt: TGTGCCAGTAGACAGATCGTTGAAGGCTACACCTTC; cdr3_aa: CASRQIVEGYTF
v_call: TRBV10-3; clone_size: .; d_call: .; j_call: TRBJ1-2; cdr3_nt: TGTGCCATTACCCCAAACCTCTCACAGGGCCACTATGGCTACACCTTC; cdr3_aa: CAITPNLSQGHYGYTF
v_call: TRBV4-1; clone_size: .; d_call: .; j_call: TRBJ2-7; cdr3_nt: TGCGCCAGCAGCCACCTAGGTAGCTACGAGCAGTACTTC; cdr3_aa: CASSHLGSYEQYF
v_call: TRBV5-5; clone_size: few; d_call: TRBD1; j_call: TRBJ2-3; cdr3_nt: TGTGCCGGTCGGGACAGACCTGGCACAGATACGCAGTATTTT; cdr3_aa: CAGRDRPGTDTQYF
v_call: TRBV9; clone_size: .; d_call: TRBD1; j_call: TRBJ1-3; cdr3_nt: TGTGCCAGCAGCGTAGCCCCAGGGCGGAAGGAACAGGGGGCCGGAAACACCATATATTTT; cdr3_aa: CASSVAPGRKEQGAGNTIYF
v_call: TRBV11-2; clone_size: .; d_call: TRBD1; j_call: TRBJ2-1; cdr3_nt: TGTGCCAGCAGCTTATTCCGCCCCCGGGACAGGCTTCCTGCTGAGCAGTTCTTC; cdr3_aa: CASSLFRPRDRLPAEQFF
v_call: TRBV28; clone_size: .; d_call: TRBD2; j_call: TRBJ2-1; cdr3_nt: TGTGCCAGCAGTTTTACTAGCGGGAGTAGCAATGAGCAGTTCTTC; cdr3_aa: CASSFTSGSSNEQFF